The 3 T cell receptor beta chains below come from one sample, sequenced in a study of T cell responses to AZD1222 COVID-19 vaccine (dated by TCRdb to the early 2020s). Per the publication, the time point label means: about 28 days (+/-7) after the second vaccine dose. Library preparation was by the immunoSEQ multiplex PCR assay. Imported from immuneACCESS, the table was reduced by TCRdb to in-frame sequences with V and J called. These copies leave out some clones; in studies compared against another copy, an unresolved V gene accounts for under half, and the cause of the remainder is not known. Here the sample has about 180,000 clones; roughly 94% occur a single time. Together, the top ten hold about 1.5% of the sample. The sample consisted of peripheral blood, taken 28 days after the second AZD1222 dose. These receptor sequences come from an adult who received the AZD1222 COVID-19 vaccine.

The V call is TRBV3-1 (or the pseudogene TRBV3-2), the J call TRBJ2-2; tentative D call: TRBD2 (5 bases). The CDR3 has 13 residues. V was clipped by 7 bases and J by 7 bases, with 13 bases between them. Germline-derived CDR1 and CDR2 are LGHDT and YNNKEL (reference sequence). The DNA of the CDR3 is TGTGCCAGCATCGGGGTTGGGGTCGGGGAGCTGTTTTTT. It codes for CASIGVGVGELFF.

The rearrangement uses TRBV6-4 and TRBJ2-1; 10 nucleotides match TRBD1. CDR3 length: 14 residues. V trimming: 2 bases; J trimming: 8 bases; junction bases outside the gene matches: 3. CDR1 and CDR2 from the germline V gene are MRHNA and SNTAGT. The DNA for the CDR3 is TGTGCCAGCAGTGACGGGACAGGGGTGCATGAGCAGTTCTTC. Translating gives CASSDGTGVHEQFF.

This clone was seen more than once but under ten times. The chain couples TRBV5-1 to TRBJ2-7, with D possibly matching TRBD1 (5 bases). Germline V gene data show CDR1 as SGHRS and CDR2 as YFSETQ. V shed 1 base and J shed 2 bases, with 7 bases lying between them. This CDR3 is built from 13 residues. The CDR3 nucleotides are TGCGCCAGCAGCTTGCAGGGTGCCTACGAGCAGTACTTC. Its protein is CASSLQGAYEQYF.